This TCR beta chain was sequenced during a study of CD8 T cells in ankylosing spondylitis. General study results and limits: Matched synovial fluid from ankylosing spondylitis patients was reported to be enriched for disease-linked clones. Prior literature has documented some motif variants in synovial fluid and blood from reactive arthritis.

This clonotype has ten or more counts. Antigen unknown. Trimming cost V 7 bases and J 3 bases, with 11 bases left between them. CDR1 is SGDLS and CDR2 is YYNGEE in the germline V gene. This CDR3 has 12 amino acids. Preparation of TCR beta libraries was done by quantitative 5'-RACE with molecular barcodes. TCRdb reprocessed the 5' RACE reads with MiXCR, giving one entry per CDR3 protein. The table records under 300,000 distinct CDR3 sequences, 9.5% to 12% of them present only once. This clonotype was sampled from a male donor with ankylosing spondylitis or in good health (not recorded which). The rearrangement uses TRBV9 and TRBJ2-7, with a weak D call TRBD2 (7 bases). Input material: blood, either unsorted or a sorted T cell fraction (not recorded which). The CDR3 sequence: CASGRGGYEQYF. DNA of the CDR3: TGTGCCAGCGGAAGGGGGGGCTACGAGCAGTACTTC.